One sample yielded the 7 T cell receptor beta chains listed below, sequenced in a study of cytomegalovirus exposure and HLA in healthy donors. Researchers ran the PCR with 60 Vbeta and 13 Jbeta primers. Using immunoSEQ multiplex PCR, the repertoire was profiled, and TCRdb retains in-frame clones only, with some absent. Found here are over 95,000 clones, 76% of them singletons; the top ten hold more than 10%. Input material: PBMCs. The source of these receptors is a woman in her thirties or forties in good health and CMV-seropositive.

Written as DNA, the CDR3 is TGTGCCAGCAGATTAGGCTGGGGGGGGCTAGATACGCAGTATTTT. It specifies CASRLGWGGLDTQYF. The rearrangement links TRBV27 to TRBJ2-3; a possible D gene is TRBD2 (7 bases). This CDR3 has 15 residues. Trimming removed 6 bases at V and 5 bases at J, with 18 bases between. Per the germline V gene, CDR1 is MNHEY and CDR2 is SMNVEV (reference sequence).

J is TRBJ1-2 and V is TRBV14; D remains unclear. CDR3 length equals 14 residues. Germline CDR1 and CDR2: SGHDN and FVKESK. V lost 0 bases and J lost 5, with 10 bases in between. The DNA for the CDR3 is TGTGCCAGCAGCCAAGATATGACTCCATATGGCTACACCTTC. It yields the protein CASSQDMTPYGYTF.

This clone was counted only a few times. This chain joins TRBV5-6 and TRBJ2-7, with 8 bases identical to TRBD1. The length of the CDR3 is 16 residues. The germline V gene has CDR1 SGHDT and CDR2 YYEEEE. V lost 4 bases to trimming and J lost 0 bases; unmatched junction nucleotides: 9. CDR3 nucleotide sequence: TGTGCCAGCAGCGCCACAGGGGGTACCGACTCCTACGAGCAGTACTTC. It encodes CASSATGGTDSYEQYF.

The rearrangement joins TRBV2 to TRBJ2-5; perhaps TRBD1 as D (6 bases). V was clipped by 8 bases and J by 1 base, with 17 bases between them. CDR1 and CDR2 from the germline V gene are SNHLY and FYNNEI. The CDR3 runs 15 residues. CDR3 sequence: CASAERQVLQETQYF. In DNA, the CDR3 is TGTGCCAGCGCCGAGAGACAGGTCCTCCAAGAGACCCAGTACTTC.

Concerning this clone itself: Within the sample, other DNA sequences also encode this same CDR3. The V gene is TRBV30, the J gene TRBJ1-5; no reliable D call. The CDR3 has 12 amino acids. Germline CDR1 and CDR2: GTSNPN and SVGIG (reference sequence). V lost 1 base and J lost 2, with 3 bases in between. In nucleotides, the CDR3 is TGTGCCTGGAGTGCTGGCAATCAGCCCCAGCATTTT. Protein sequence: CAWSAGNQPQHF. The variable domain in full, completed from reference TRBV30 and TRBJ1-5, reads SQTIHQWPATLVQPVGSPLSLECTVEGTSNPNLYWYRQAAGRGLQLLFYSVGIGQISSEVPQNLSASRPQDRQFILSSKKLLLSDSGFYLCAWSAGNQPQHFGDGTRLSIL.

The CDR3 is CASSLDRGPRGYGYTF. CDR3 bases: TGTGCCAGCTCACTGGACAGGGGGCCCCGGGGATATGGCTACACCTTC. V is TRBV18 and J is TRBJ1-2; the match to TRBD1 covers 11 bases. Germline values: CDR1 KGHSH, CDR2 LQKENI. The CDR3 loop spans 16 amino acids. J lost 5 bases, V lost 4 bases, and 9 bases had no gene match.

This chain connects TRBV5-1 to TRBJ2-1; the D is unclear. Deletions cut 0 bases from V and 5 bases from J, with 6 bases between. Germline values: CDR1 SGHRS, CDR2 YFSETQ. This CDR3 is built from 13 residues. For the CDR3, the DNA is TGCGCCAGCAGCTTGGGTGTTAACAATGAGCAGTTCTTC. Protein product: CASSLGVNNEQFF.